This TCR beta chain was documented in a study of T cells expressing NK-cell markers. Study-wide results and limits: Dominance of the CD3+CD56-NKG2C+ fraction by these clonotypes also held in several donors.

In germline, CDR1 is SGHRS, CDR2 YFSETQ. This CDR3 has 16 residues. On this clonotype: Antigen specificity is unknown.

TCRdb derives one entry per CDR3 protein from the 5' RACE reads, leaving out DNA. The specimen's table records around 470,000 distinct CDR3 sequences. The sequence derives from a woman aged 50 to 60 in good health. The sequenced sample consisted of blood T cells: a sorted CD56 or NKG2C T cell subset, CD4+ or CD8+ T cells, or bulk PBMC T cells (not recorded which). The rearrangement joins TRBV5-1 to TRBJ2-2; TCRdb reports TRBD1, a call that lacks DNA to check it against. The CDR3 loop reads CASSLHGQGDTGELFF.